These T cell receptor beta chains were read from a single sample in a study of T-cell reconstitution after alpha-beta-depleted transplantation in children. TCRdb recomputed calls from the PCR reads with MiXCR, one row per CDR3 protein. The sample has hundreds of thousands of distinct CDR3 sequences, less than 15% seen once. The source was PBMCs, collected before TCRalphabeta/CD19-depleted stem cell transplant. Source of these receptors: a girl aged 2 to 10 with congenital amegakaryocytic thrombocytopenia, due to receive a stem cell transplant. The CDR3 runs from the conserved cysteine through the conserved F or W. Each record gives: J gene, clone size, D gene, V gene, CDR3 DNA, CDR3 protein. The D gene is left open where the match is weak. Not all rows give a size; the values are once, few, many and, for expanded clones, a class.

j_gene: TRBJ2-1
abundance: many
d_gene: NA
v_gene: TRBV15
CDR3nt: TGTGCCACCAGCAGAATTATCGACGGTGACAATGAGCAGTTCTTC
CDR3aa: CATSRIIDGDNEQFF

j_gene: TRBJ2-3
abundance: few
d_gene: TRBD1
v_gene: TRBV12-3/TRBV12-4
CDR3nt: TGTGCCAGCACCTTGACAGGGGGCAGCGATACGCAGTATTTT
CDR3aa: CASTLTGGSDTQYF

j_gene: TRBJ1-5
abundance: few
d_gene: TRBD1
v_gene: TRBV2
CDR3nt: TGTGCCAGCAGTGAATCGGCAGGGGGGCATCAGCCCCAGCATTTT
CDR3aa: CASSESAGGHQPQHF

j_gene: TRBJ2-3
abundance: many
d_gene: NA
v_gene: TRBV12-3/TRBV12-4
CDR3nt: TGTGCCAGCAGCCCCGGGACGGCCCTCTTGGGTACGCAGTATTTT
CDR3aa: CASSPGTALLGTQYF

j_gene: TRBJ2-1
abundance: few
d_gene: NA
v_gene: TRBV7-7
CDR3nt: TGTGCCAGCAGCTTAAAGGGTTCGGGTGAGCAGTTCTTC
CDR3aa: CASSLKGSGEQFF

j_gene: TRBJ1-4
abundance: few
d_gene: TRBD1
v_gene: TRBV28
CDR3nt: TGTGCCAGCAGTCTGGGGGACAGCTACGAAAAACTGTTTTTT
CDR3aa: CASSLGDSYEKLFF

j_gene: TRBJ2-5
abundance: few
d_gene: TRBD2
v_gene: TRBV18
CDR3nt: TGTGCCAGCTCAGTCGGGACTAGCGTAGAGACCCAGTACTTC
CDR3aa: CASSVGTSVETQYF

j_gene: TRBJ2-3
abundance: few
d_gene: NA
v_gene: TRBV20-1
CDR3nt: TGCAGTGCTAGACAGGGGGGAACTAGCACAGATACGCAGTATTTT
CDR3aa: CSARQGGTSTDTQYF

j_gene: TRBJ2-6
abundance: many
d_gene: NA
v_gene: TRBV20-1
CDR3nt: TGCAGTGCTAGTGGGGGGGCAGGGTTTGTCAACGTCCTGACTTTC
CDR3aa: CSASGGAGFVNVLTF

j_gene: TRBJ2-5
abundance: few
d_gene: TRBD2
v_gene: TRBV10-3
CDR3nt: TGTGCCATCAGCCAGACTAGCGGGAGGGCCCGAGAGACCCAGTACTTC
CDR3aa: CAISQTSGRARETQYF

j_gene: TRBJ2-3
abundance: few
d_gene: NA
v_gene: TRBV29-1
CDR3nt: TGCAGCGTTGTAGGGAACACAGATACGCAGTATTTT
CDR3aa: CSVVGNTDTQYF

j_gene: TRBJ2-1
abundance: many
d_gene: TRBD2
v_gene: TRBV27
CDR3nt: TGTGCCAGCAGTTTCCATTTAGCGGGAGGGAAATACAATGAGCAGTTCTTC
CDR3aa: CASSFHLAGGKYNEQFF

j_gene: TRBJ2-1
abundance: many
d_gene: NA
v_gene: TRBV13
CDR3nt: TGTGCCAGCAGCTTACGCGGGACCAAAACCGGGGGGCAGTTCTTC
CDR3aa: CASSLRGTKTGGQFF

j_gene: TRBJ1-2
abundance: many
d_gene: TRBD1
v_gene: TRBV9
CDR3nt: TGTGCCAGCAGCTTAGGACAGGGATGGAGCTATGGCTACACCTTC
CDR3aa: CASSLGQGWSYGYTF

j_gene: TRBJ2-7
abundance: few
d_gene: NA
v_gene: TRBV7-9
CDR3nt: TGTGCCAGCAGGGAACAGGGAAAGGACTACGAGCAGTACTTC
CDR3aa: CASREQGKDYEQYF

j_gene: TRBJ1-1
abundance: many
d_gene: NA
v_gene: TRBV30
CDR3nt: TGTGCCTGGAGTGTATTTACTACTGAAGCTTTCTTT
CDR3aa: CAWSVFTTEAFF

j_gene: TRBJ2-7
abundance: many
d_gene: NA
v_gene: TRBV20-1
CDR3nt: TGCAGTGCTAAAGCACCAGGACTCTGGGCCTACGAGCAGTACTTC
CDR3aa: CSAKAPGLWAYEQYF

j_gene: TRBJ2-1
abundance: NA
d_gene: TRBD2
v_gene: TRBV2
CDR3nt: TGTGCCAACCACCGGGACTACCAATACAATGAGCAGTTCTTC
CDR3aa: CANHRDYQYNEQFF

j_gene: TRBJ2-3
abundance: many
d_gene: NA
v_gene: TRBV5-6
CDR3nt: TGTGCCAGCAGCTTTCGGGGCGGACCTACCACAGATACGCAGTATTTT
CDR3aa: CASSFRGGPTTDTQYF

j_gene: TRBJ2-1
abundance: many
d_gene: TRBD2
v_gene: TRBV20-1
CDR3nt: TGCAGTGCTACCAAAGGGGGGACTAGCGTCAGGATGGTGTACAATGAGCAGTTCTTC
CDR3aa: CSATKGGTSVRMVYNEQFF

j_gene: TRBJ1-2
abundance: many
d_gene: NA
v_gene: TRBV29-1
CDR3nt: TGCAGCGTCACCGGGAGCCCGATGAGGGGTGGCTACACCTTC
CDR3aa: CSVTGSPMRGGYTF

j_gene: TRBJ2-7
abundance: few
d_gene: NA
v_gene: TRBV3-1
CDR3nt: TGTGCCAGCAGCGATTACAGCTCCTACGAGCAGTACTTC
CDR3aa: CASSDYSSYEQYF

j_gene: TRBJ2-1
abundance: many
d_gene: NA
v_gene: TRBV12-3/TRBV12-4
CDR3nt: TGTGCCAGCAGCCCTCCACCTTACAATGAGCAGTTCTTC
CDR3aa: CASSPPPYNEQFF

j_gene: TRBJ2-1
abundance: many
d_gene: NA
v_gene: TRBV11-2
CDR3nt: TGTGCCAGCAGCGACAGGTCGGTCGACAATGAGCAGTTCTTC
CDR3aa: CASSDRSVDNEQFF

j_gene: TRBJ2-7
abundance: many
d_gene: NA
v_gene: TRBV9
CDR3nt: TGTGCCAGCAGCGTAGACCCTGACTCCTACGAGCAGTACTTC
CDR3aa: CASSVDPDSYEQYF

j_gene: TRBJ2-3
abundance: many
d_gene: NA
v_gene: TRBV12-3/TRBV12-4
CDR3nt: TGTGCCAGCAGCTACGCCGGAAGAACGCAGTATTTT
CDR3aa: CASSYAGRTQYF

j_gene: TRBJ2-7
abundance: many
d_gene: NA
v_gene: TRBV7-2
CDR3nt: TGTGCCAGCAGCCTGCCCCCTACTGCACACTACGAGCAGTACTTC
CDR3aa: CASSLPPTAHYEQYF

j_gene: TRBJ2-7
abundance: NA
d_gene: TRBD2
v_gene: TRBV5-1
CDR3nt: TGCGCCAGCAGGATTGGACTAGCGACAAGGGACGAGCAGTACTTC
CDR3aa: CASRIGLATRDEQYF

j_gene: TRBJ1-1
abundance: few
d_gene: NA
v_gene: TRBV19
CDR3nt: TGTGCCAGTAGTTTAGCGGTGATGACTGAAGCTTTCTTT
CDR3aa: CASSLAVMTEAFF

j_gene: TRBJ1-2
abundance: NA
d_gene: NA
v_gene: TRBV4-1
CDR3nt: TGCGCCAGCAGCCAAGCCCAGCGTAACTATGGCTACACCTTC
CDR3aa: CASSQAQRNYGYTF

j_gene: TRBJ2-7
abundance: NA
d_gene: NA
v_gene: TRBV10-1
CDR3nt: TGCGCCAGCAGTGAGTGGGACTTGCGGGAGCAGTACTTC
CDR3aa: CASSEWDLREQYF

j_gene: TRBJ2-1
abundance: few
d_gene: NA
v_gene: TRBV5-1
CDR3nt: TGCGCCAGCAGCCGGGCAGCGGAGGCCTACAATGAGCAGTTCTTC
CDR3aa: CASSRAAEAYNEQFF

j_gene: TRBJ1-5
abundance: many
d_gene: NA
v_gene: TRBV6-1
CDR3nt: TGTGCCAGCAGTCCGATAAAGGGGGGACACTTTCTCGGTCAGCCCCAGCATTTT
CDR3aa: CASSPIKGGHFLGQPQHF

j_gene: TRBJ2-1
abundance: many
d_gene: NA
v_gene: TRBV5-6
CDR3nt: TGTGCCAGCAGAAAGACTAGTCCTCATGAGCAGTTCTTC
CDR3aa: CASRKTSPHEQFF

j_gene: TRBJ2-7
abundance: NA
d_gene: NA
v_gene: TRBV5-1
CDR3nt: TGCGCCAGCAGCTTGAGGGCTAGCGCCTCCTACGAGCAGTACTTC
CDR3aa: CASSLRASASYEQYF

j_gene: TRBJ1-6
abundance: many
d_gene: NA
v_gene: TRBV20-1
CDR3nt: TGCAGTGCGCCAGAGAGACTAGCAAATTCACCCCTCCACTTT
CDR3aa: CSAPERLANSPLHF

j_gene: TRBJ2-3
abundance: many
d_gene: NA
v_gene: TRBV5-1
CDR3nt: TGCGCCAGCAGCTTGGGAGGACAGCCAGGCACAGATACGCAGTATTTT
CDR3aa: CASSLGGQPGTDTQYF

j_gene: TRBJ2-7
abundance: many
d_gene: TRBD2
v_gene: TRBV27
CDR3nt: TGTGCCAGCAGAAGACTAGCGAGCTACGAGCAGTACTTC
CDR3aa: CASRRLASYEQYF

j_gene: TRBJ2-4
abundance: NA
d_gene: TRBD2
v_gene: TRBV5-1
CDR3nt: TGCGCCAGCAGCTTGGAGACTAGCGGGAGGAACAAAAACATTCAGTACTTC
CDR3aa: CASSLETSGRNKNIQYF

j_gene: TRBJ2-7
abundance: few
d_gene: NA
v_gene: TRBV12-3/TRBV12-4
CDR3nt: TGTGCCAGCAGCCGCCCCTTAAGGGGACAATACTACGAGCAGTACTTC
CDR3aa: CASSRPLRGQYYEQYF